The entry below describes one TCR beta chain. This clone was seen only a few times. What antigen it recognizes has not been identified. No base quality information exists; no much larger clone differs at one position. At diagnosis, tumor, uninvolved tumor-adjacent lung and peripheral blood were collected and then preserved as a mix of FFPE and fresh-frozen material. This sample is drawn from a study of T cells in localized non-small cell lung cancer (TCRdb year 2020). For context, the study as a whole: The study examined T cell repertoires in 200 to 300 patients with early-stage NSCLC and compared tumors with uninvolved tumor-adjacent lungs. The cohort comprised 200 to 300 treatment-naïve NSCLC patients with resected, localized lung tumors. Of the NSCLC patients, 129 were male and about 97 were female, and the mean age was around 66 years.

The immunoSEQ Assay was used to sequence TCR beta CDR3 regions from DNA. The authors' pipeline ran thus. To compute T cell density, TCR beta template counts were normalized to usable DNA, which was estimated by amplifying housekeeping genes. Richness was estimated using the preseqR package, with extrapolation to 400,000 templates for PBMC samples and to 120,000 templates for tissue samples. Clonality was defined by subtracting Pielou's evenness from one. To identify tissue-enriched TCRs, differential abundance testing was run on productive amino-acid clonotypes with a minimum total count of 5 and an alpha of 0.1. The Jaccard Index and the Morisita Overlap Index were used to measure how much the repertoires overlapped between compartments. GLIPH grouped TCR beta CDR3s together with public tetramer-defined viral CDR3s, and a viral motif had to include at least three viral sequences and also show V-gene enrichment. TCRdb retrieved this table from immuneACCESS and kept in-frame rearrangements only. Not all clones are present; in checked studies, unresolved V genes account for under half, and no reason is known for the remainder. Clonal size and the V and J genes are those of that table, whereas D and trimming came from the DNA. The sample table contains around 1,800 clones; only one count was recorded for around 42% of them. The ten largest clones add up to around 40% of the sample.

Results the study describes overall, beyond this receptor: Uninvolved tumor-adjacent lung showed the highest T cell clonality, higher than tumor, which suggests more focused antigenic responses in the uninvolved tumor-adjacent lung. Longer overall survival was associated with higher blood T cell density, whereas shorter survival was associated with higher adjacent-lung clonality. A median of roughly 58 of the top 100 tumor clones were detected in paired uninvolved adjacent lung, and some 28 of these tumor clones were also found among the top 100 clones of the paired uninvolved adjacent lung. Because multi-region sequencing of the tumors was not done, intratumor heterogeneity could not be ruled out. Because of the exploratory design, TCR variables were selected using unadjusted p-values without false-discovery rate correction.

This specimen was lung tumor tissue, taken before any cancer treatment. The clonotype comes from a male donor aged 60 or over with stage II lung adenocarcinoma.

CDR3 reads: CASSPNHEQFF. The base sequence is TGTGCCAGCAGCCCAAACCATGAGCAGTTCTTC. This receptor chain uses TRBV6-7 and TRBJ2-1, with the D gene not confidently named. TRBV6-7 is an open reading frame, and its role is uncertain. Measured from the cysteine to the phenylalanine, the CDR3 is 11 residues long. Just the 33-base CDR3 DNA is kept, in frame starting at base 1. V gives up 6 bases and J gives up 8 bases, and the segment between their germline ends measures 8 bases.